The 3 T cell receptor beta chains below come from one sample, sequenced in a study of shared clonotypes between healthy human individuals. The assay was immunoSEQ multiplex PCR, and TCRdb's table has in-frame clones only and misses some. The repertoire holds roughly 2.5 million clones, with around nine tenths as singletons. Sequenced input: naive CD4+ T cells sorted from blood. Subset here: CD45RA+ positively selected. The receptors derive from a man in his late teens or twenties in good health.

The count of this clone is one. The V gene is TRBV4-1, the J gene TRBJ2-3; 14 bases are a match to TRBD2. The CDR3 totals 16 residues. Germline V gives CDR1 MGHRA, CDR2 YSYEKL. J gave up 4 bases and V 4 bases, and 4 bases lay outside the gene matches. CDR3 loop: CASSRGTSGGSDTQYF. The CDR3 bases are TGCGCCAGCAGCCGCGGGACTAGCGGGGGATCAGATACGCAGTATTTT.

This clone was observed a few times. Other DNA sequences from this sample encode an identical CDR3 as well. V and J are TRBV5-1 and TRBJ1-1; D is ambiguous. Trimming pared 3 bases from V and 0 bases from J, leaving 6 bases between. The germline CDR1 and CDR2 sequences are SGHRS and YFSETQ. The length of the CDR3 is 13 residues. The CDR3 reads CASSSQMNTEAFF. CDR3 nucleotides: TGCGCCAGCAGCTCGCAGATGAACACTGAAGCTTTCTTT.

A single count supports this clone. This chain links TRBV5-4 with TRBJ1-2; D might be TRBD1 (5 bases). CDR3 length: 12 amino acids. Trimming left V 3 bases short and J 6 bases short, with 9 bases between. Germline V CDR1 and CDR2: SGHNT, YYREEE (reference sequence). This CDR3 is CASSSQGDGYTF. The CDR3 DNA sequence: TGTGCCAGCAGCTCGCAGGGTGATGGCTACACCTTC.